The rows below give T cell receptor beta chains drawn from one sample of a study of T cells in Graves' hyperthyroidism and ophthalmopathy. One entry per CDR3 protein results from TCRdb running MiXCR on the multiplex PCR reads. In the table there are roughly 500,000 distinct CDR3 sequences, under 25% of which are singletons. The sample comprised blood. The origin of the receptors is a woman in her seventies with Graves' ophthalmopathy. Each CDR3 is given with its conserved first and last residue. The D gene is left open where the match is weak. Not every row has a clone size; where given, it reads once, few, many or a size class.

D,size,V,J,CDR3,DNA
.,many,TRBV28,TRBJ2-7,CASSFPDSYEQYF,TGTGCCAGCAGTTTTCCCGACTCCTACGAGCAGTACTTC
.,many,TRBV12-3/TRBV12-4,TRBJ1-4,CASRSPLPVAGKLFF,TGTGCCAGCAGATCCCCACTACCGGTCGCCGGAAAACTGTTTTTT
TRBD1,.,TRBV6-1,TRBJ1-2,CASRTGGKSNYGYTF,TGTGCCAGCAGAACAGGGGGCAAATCGAACTATGGCTACACCTTC
.,.,TRBV6-1,TRBJ2-7,CASSVLDISYEQYF,TGTGCCAGCAGTGTGCTGGACATCTCCTACGAGCAGTACTTC
TRBD2,few,TRBV20-1,TRBJ2-1,CSVSAAGLALHEQFF,TGCAGTGTTTCGGCCGCGGGACTAGCATTGCATGAGCAGTTCTTC
.,many,TRBV3-1,TRBJ2-1,CASSQVSGGGRRNEQFF,TGTGCCAGCAGCCAAGTCTCCGGGGGCGGGAGACGGAATGAGCAGTTCTTC
TRBD2,.,TRBV20-1,TRBJ2-7,CSARDGRGGPYEQYF,TGCAGTGCTAGAGATGGGAGGGGAGGGCCCTACGAGCAGTACTTC
.,few,TRBV7-6,TRBJ1-1,CASSPPGGSTEAFF,TGTGCCAGCAGTCCTCCGGGGGGATCCACTGAAGCTTTCTTT
TRBD1,few,TRBV13,TRBJ1-1,CASSLGQGLKAFF,TGTGCCAGCAGCTTAGGACAGGGGCTTAAAGCTTTCTTT
TRBD1,.,TRBV20-1,TRBJ1-6,CSARVEGANSPLHF,TGCAGTGCTAGAGTTGAGGGGGCGAATTCACCCCTCCACTTT
TRBD1,.,TRBV6-2/TRBV6-3,TRBJ1-1,CASSYGQGAQTEAFF,TGTGCCAGCAGTTATGGTCAGGGGGCGCAAACTGAAGCTTTCTTT
.,.,TRBV12-3/TRBV12-4,TRBJ2-1,CASNPRDLNEQFF,TGTGCCAGCAACCCGCGGGATTTGAATGAGCAGTTCTTC
.,few,TRBV6-2/TRBV6-3,TRBJ1-2,CASSLLVFGDGCTF,TGTGCCAGCAGTTTACTGGTTTTCGGGGATGGCTGCACCTTC
.,many,TRBV10-1,TRBJ1-1,CASSESSTAEAFF,TGCGCCAGCAGTGAGTCTTCGACAGCTGAAGCTTTCTTT
.,.,TRBV10-1,TRBJ2-3,CASSSPPSDTQYF,TGCGCCAGCTCCAGTCCCCCTTCAGATACGCAGTATTTT
.,.,TRBV27,TRBJ1-2,CASSFRGGYGYTF,TGTGCCAGCAGTTTCCGTGGGGGGTATGGCTACACCTTC
TRBD2,many,TRBV6-1,TRBJ2-2,CASSSRLAGGSRSGELFF,TGTGCCAGCAGTTCCCGACTAGCGGGAGGATCGAGGAGCGGGGAGCTGTTTTTT
.,few,TRBV4-3,TRBJ1-2,CASSQEPSGSYGYTF,TGCGCCAGCAGCCAAGAACCGTCGGGGAGCTATGGCTACACCTTC
.,.,TRBV7-6,TRBJ1-1,CASSLKAGLDTEAFF,TGTGCCAGCAGCTTAAAAGCAGGGTTGGACACTGAAGCTTTCTTT
.,.,TRBV10-3,TRBJ2-2,CAISADSGTGELFF,TGTGCCATCAGTGCGGACAGCGGAACCGGGGAGCTGTTTTTT
.,.,TRBV4-3,TRBJ2-2,CASSLSIGLNTGELFF,TGCGCCAGCAGCTTATCTATCGGGCTGAACACCGGGGAGCTGTTTTTT
.,.,TRBV9,TRBJ2-1,CASSYGGSSSYNEQFF,TGTGCCAGCAGTTATGGGGGGTCAAGCTCCTACAATGAGCAGTTCTTC
.,few,TRBV12-3/TRBV12-4,TRBJ1-3,CASSLGTLRNTIYF,TGTGCCAGCAGTTTAGGGACTTTACGGAACACCATATATTTT
TRBD1,.,TRBV2,TRBJ1-5,CASSDRTGLWEPQHF,TGTGCCAGCAGTGACCGGACAGGTCTCTGGGAGCCCCAGCATTTT
.,few,TRBV30,TRBJ2-1,CAWRDTPPGEQFF,TGTGCCTGGAGGGATACCCCCCCAGGGGAGCAGTTCTTC
.,few,TRBV6-5,TRBJ1-5,CASSYSLLLATNQPQHF,TGTGCCAGCAGTTACTCCCTGCTTCTAGCTACTAATCAGCCCCAGCATTTT
.,few,TRBV30,TRBJ1-5,CAWSPGNQPQHF,TGTGCCTGGAGCCCCGGGAATCAGCCCCAGCATTTT